This TCR beta chain stems from a study of T cell changes during pregnancy in multiple sclerosis. There are 13 residues in the CDR3. V lost 4 bases and J lost 7; bases outside the gene matches: 6. Per the germline V gene, CDR1 is SGHRS and CDR2 is YFSETQ. Sequencing was performed with immunoSEQ multiplex PCR; in TCRdb, only in-frame clones are kept and a portion is missing. The profile covers about 40,000 clones, with over 80% appearing a single time and around 5.1% taken by the ten largest. This clonotype originated in a female donor in good health, enrolled as a control in a pregnancy study. Sample: peripheral blood, taken in the first trimester of pregnancy. The V gene is TRBV5-1, the J gene TRBJ2-7; 9 positions match TRBD1. The CDR3 is CASSRDRAGEQYF. The CDR3 nucleotides read TGCGCCAGCAGCCGGGACAGGGCGGGGGAGCAGTACTTC.